This T cell receptor (beta chain) emerged from a study of blood T cell repertoires in COVID-19. Study context: Researchers got acute and convalescent COVID-19 samples from the United States, Italy and Spain. In each case, the material was cDNA or gDNA derived from T cells, B-cell-depleted T cells, or PBMCs.

The cohort comprised adults aged about 18 to 90 years residing in approximately 25 US areas. With 4 bases removed from V and 4 bases from J, the gap between germline ends came to 11 bases. The CDR3 extends over 14 amino acids. CDR1 MNHEY and CDR2 SMNVEV come from the germline V gene (reference sequence). Profiled with immunoSEQ multiplex PCR; TCRdb holds only in-frame clones, not every one. The sample consists of 130,000 to 150,000 clones, roughly 88% of them appearing once. Sequenced: PBMCs or T cells enriched from blood (not recorded which). This receptor was identified in a woman aged 25-40 years with acute COVID-19. The chain carries TRBV27 and TRBJ2-1; D perhaps matches TRBD1 (5 bases). CDR3 nucleotides: TGTGCCAGCAGTTACACAGGTTCTTACAATGAGCAGTTCTTC. This sequence encodes CASSYTGSYNEQFF.